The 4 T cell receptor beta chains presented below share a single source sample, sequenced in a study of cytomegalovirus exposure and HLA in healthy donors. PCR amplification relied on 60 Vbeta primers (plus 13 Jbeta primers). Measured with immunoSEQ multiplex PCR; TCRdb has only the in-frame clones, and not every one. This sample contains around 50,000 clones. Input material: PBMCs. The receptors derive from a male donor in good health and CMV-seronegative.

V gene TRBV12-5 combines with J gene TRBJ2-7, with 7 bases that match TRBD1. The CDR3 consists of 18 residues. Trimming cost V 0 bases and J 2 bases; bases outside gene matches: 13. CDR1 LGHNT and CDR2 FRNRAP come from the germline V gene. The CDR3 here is CASGLVLYGTDLPYEQYF. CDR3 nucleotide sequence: TGTGCTAGTGGTTTGGTACTTTACGGGACAGATTTACCCTACGAGCAGTACTTC.

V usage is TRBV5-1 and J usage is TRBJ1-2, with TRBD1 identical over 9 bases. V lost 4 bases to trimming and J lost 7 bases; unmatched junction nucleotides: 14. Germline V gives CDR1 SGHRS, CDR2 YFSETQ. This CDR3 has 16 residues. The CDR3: CASSPRQGVDLGGYTF. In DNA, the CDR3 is TGCGCCAGCAGCCCACGACAGGGGGTTGATCTAGGTGGCTACACCTTC.

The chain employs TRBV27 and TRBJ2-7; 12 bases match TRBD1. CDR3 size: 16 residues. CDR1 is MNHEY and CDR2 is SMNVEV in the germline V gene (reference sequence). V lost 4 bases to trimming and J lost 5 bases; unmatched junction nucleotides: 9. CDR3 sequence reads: CASSSFPGQGANEQYF. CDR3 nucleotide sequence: TGTGCCAGCAGTTCATTTCCGGGACAGGGGGCCAACGAGCAGTACTTC.

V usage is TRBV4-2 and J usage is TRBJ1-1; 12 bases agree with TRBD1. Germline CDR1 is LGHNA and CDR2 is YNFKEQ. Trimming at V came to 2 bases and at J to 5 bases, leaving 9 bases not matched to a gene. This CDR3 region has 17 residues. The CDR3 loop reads CASSQPGQGAGGTEAFF. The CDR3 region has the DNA TGTGCCAGCAGCCAACCGGGACAGGGGGCCGGAGGGACTGAAGCTTTCTTT.